These T cell receptor beta chains were read from a single sample in a study of early T cells in non-severe SARS-CoV-2 infection. MiXCR, applied by TCRdb to the 5' RACE reads, yields one record per CDR3 protein. The sample shows more than 65,000 distinct CDR3 sequences, 10% to 15% of them seen only once. The sample was whole blood. These receptors were obtained from an adult who was a healthcare worker with PCR-confirmed SARS-CoV-2 infection or an uninfected control (not recorded which). The CDR3 runs from the conserved cysteine through the conserved F or W. The D gene is left open where the match is weak. Size values are once, few and many counts, or a class for expanded clones, and some rows have none.

v_call,clone_size,j_call,d_call,cdr3_nt,cdr3_aa
TRBV29-1,.,TRBJ2-3,.,TGCAGCGTTAGAGGGAATGCCATTAGGGGTACGCAGTATTTT,CSVRGNAIRGTQYF
TRBV30,many,TRBJ1-1,TRBD1,TGTGCCTCAAAATTAGGGGGCGCGATCACTGAAGCTTTCTTT,CASKLGGAITEAFF
TRBV7-9,many,TRBJ2-5,.,TGTGCCAGCAGCTTAGAGGATCAAGAGACCCAGTACTTC,CASSLEDQETQYF
TRBV20-1,many,TRBJ2-4,.,TGCAGTGCCGGCCAACCCCAAAACATTCAGTACTTC,CSAGQPQNIQYF
TRBV20-1,few,TRBJ2-2,TRBD2,TGCAGTGCTTCTAGCGGGACCCCCGGGGAGCTGTTTTTT,CSASSGTPGELFF
TRBV7-8,many,TRBJ2-3,.,TGTGCCAGCAGCTTAGGGCGTACCACAGATACGCAGTATTTT,CASSLGRTTDTQYF
TRBV11-2,many,TRBJ2-1,.,TGTGCCAGCAGTGCCTTCCATGAGCAGTTCTTC,CASSAFHEQFF
TRBV29-1,.,TRBJ2-7,TRBD1,TGCAGCGTTGGGGGACAGGGGAACGAGCAGTACTTC,CSVGGQGNEQYF
TRBV15,few,TRBJ2-7,.,TGTGCCACCAGCAGAGAGTCAGCAGCCTCCTACGAGCAGTACTTC,CATSRESAASYEQYF
TRBV10-3,.,TRBJ1-2,.,TGTGCCATCAGTGAAAACACCTATGGCTACACCTTC,CAISENTYGYTF
TRBV20-1,many,TRBJ1-3,.,TGCAGTGCTATGGATCGCCGTTCCAGCTCTGGAAACACCATATATTTT,CSAMDRRSSSGNTIYF
TRBV9,.,TRBJ2-1,TRBD2,TGTGCCAGCAGCGTAAGGGCGGGAGGGGGCTACAATGAGCAGTTCTTC,CASSVRAGGGYNEQFF
TRBV7-2,many,TRBJ2-7,TRBD2,TGTGCCAGCAGCCCAAGCGGGAATAACTACGAGCAGTACTTC,CASSPSGNNYEQYF
TRBV11-1,.,TRBJ2-7,TRBD1,TGTGCCAGCAGCCCCACACGGGGACAGGGGGTCTACGAGCAGTACTTC,CASSPTRGQGVYEQYF
TRBV29-1,.,TRBJ1-4,TRBD1,TGCAGCGTCGGGACAGAGAATGAAAAACTGTTTTTT,CSVGTENEKLFF
TRBV19,.,TRBJ2-7,TRBD1,TGTGCCAGTAGTATCCGGGACAGGGTATACGAGCAGTACTTC,CASSIRDRVYEQYF
TRBV7-6,many,TRBJ2-1,.,TGTGCCAGCAGCCTCGACAGAGCCTACAATGAGCAGTTCTTC,CASSLDRAYNEQFF
TRBV5-1,many,TRBJ2-3,TRBD2,TGCGCCAGCAGCACTAGCGGAGTGGCTGGAGATACGCAGTATTTT,CASSTSGVAGDTQYF
TRBV7-2,many,TRBJ2-1,.,TGTGCCAGCAGCAACCAACCCCGACTGAAACTAAGCTCCTACAATGAGCAGTTCTTC,CASSNQPRLKLSSYNEQFF
TRBV28,few,TRBJ1-1,.,TGTGCCAGCAGTTTAGTCGGTGGGGAGGGGAACACTGAAGCTTTCTTT,CASSLVGGEGNTEAFF
TRBV11-1,.,TRBJ1-1,TRBD1,TGTGCCAGCAGCAGGACAGGGACGGACACTGAAGCTTTCTTT,CASSRTGTDTEAFF